This TCR beta chain emerged from a study of shared clonotypes between healthy human individuals. Study-wide points: Since donors were few, the genetic and exposure-history diversity represented was limited.

TCRdb keeps only in-frame clones here, not all; method: immunoSEQ multiplex PCR. The table records 2 million to 3 million clones, roughly 93% of them present only once. About this clone itself: Antigen specificity is unknown.

Germline loops: CDR1 ENHRY, CDR2 SYGVKD. This CDR3 comprises 13 residues. V dropped 7 bases and J dropped 5 bases, with 13 bases sitting between them. The receptor's source is a man between 18 and 35 years old in good health. Some clones in this sample may be carry-over from other donors' samples. This chain links TRBV10-3 with TRBJ2-3, with D tentatively TRBD1 (5 bases). The sample was naive CD4+ T cells from PBMCs. Subset denoted: CD45RA+ positively selected. CDR3 in DNA: TGTGCCATCATGGGCAGGGTTGGAGATACGCAGTATTTT. It encodes CAIMGRVGDTQYF.